This T cell receptor (beta chain) was captured in a study of cytomegalovirus exposure and HLA in healthy donors. Concerning this clone: This sample includes further DNA sequences coding for the same CDR3.

PCR employed 60 Vbeta and 13 Jbeta primers. As originally analysed: Around 10 million of the 60 million to 80 million unique TCR beta chains counted in a later analysis were shared. Clones were read by immunoSEQ multiplex PCR, and TCRdb kept only the in-frame ones, dropping some. V, J and clone size are taken as reported in that table, and D and trimming were inferred from the DNA itself. The profile shows about 200,000 clones, 87% of them singletons. CDR3 length equals 14 residues. V was pared by 0 bases and J by 5 bases, with 10 bases between. Germline assignment: CDR1 MNHNY and CDR2 SVGAGI (reference sequence).

This rearrangement joins TRBV6-6 to TRBJ1-1; possible D gene TRBD1, 5 bases. The sequenced material came from PBMCs. The sequence came from a boy aged 2 to 9 in good health and CMV-seronegative. The CDR3 reads CASSYSGGGTEAFF. For the CDR3, the DNA is TGTGCCAGCAGTTACTCCGGGGGTGGTACTGAAGCTTTCTTT.